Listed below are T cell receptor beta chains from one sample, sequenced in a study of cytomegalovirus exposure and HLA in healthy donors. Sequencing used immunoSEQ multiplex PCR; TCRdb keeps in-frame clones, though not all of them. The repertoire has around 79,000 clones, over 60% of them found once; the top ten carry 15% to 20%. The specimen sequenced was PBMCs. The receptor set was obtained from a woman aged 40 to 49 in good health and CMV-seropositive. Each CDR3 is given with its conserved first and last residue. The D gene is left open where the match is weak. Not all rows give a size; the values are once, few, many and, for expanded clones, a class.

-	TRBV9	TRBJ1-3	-	TGTGCCAGCAGCGTAGTTGGGGCATCTGGAAACACCATATATTTT	CASSVVGASGNTIYF
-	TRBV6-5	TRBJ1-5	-	TGTGCCAGCAGTGCGGGCGGAGGGAGCAATCAGCCCCAGCATTTT	CASSAGGGSNQPQHF
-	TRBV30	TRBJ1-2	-	TGTGCCTGGAGTGCGGACAGCCTCCTCATCTATGGCTACACCTTC	CAWSADSLLIYGYTF
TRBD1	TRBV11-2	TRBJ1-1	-	TGTGCCAGCAGCTTCGACAGGGTCTCTGAAGCTTTCTTT	CASSFDRVSEAFF
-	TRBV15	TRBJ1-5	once	TGTGCCACCAGCGGACGACAGGGCAATCAGCCCCAGCATTTT	CATSGRQGNQPQHF
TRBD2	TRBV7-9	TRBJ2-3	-	TGTGCCAGCAGCTCGGGACTAGCGGGAGTGGCAGATACGCAGTATTTT	CASSSGLAGVADTQYF
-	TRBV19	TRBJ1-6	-	TGTGCCAGTAGTCTCACGGCGGGGGTGGGTTCACCCCTCCACTTT	CASSLTAGVGSPLHF
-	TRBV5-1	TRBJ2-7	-	TGCGCCAGCAGCTTCGCACAGACCTACGAGCAGTACTTC	CASSFAQTYEQYF
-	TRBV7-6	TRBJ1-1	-	TGTGCCAGCAGCTCCCTAGGGGGAACCACTGAAGCTTTCTTT	CASSSLGGTTEAFF
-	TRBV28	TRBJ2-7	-	TGTGCCAGCAGTTTCGGGGGCGAGCAGTACTTC	CASSFGGEQYF
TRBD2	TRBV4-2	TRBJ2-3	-	TGTGCCAGCAGCCCCATAGGCGCGGGGGGGGCCAGTTCAGATACGCAGTATTTT	CASSPIGAGGASSDTQYF
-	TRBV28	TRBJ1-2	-	TGTGCCAGCAGTGGGAGGTCCGGCTACACCTTC	CASSGRSGYTF
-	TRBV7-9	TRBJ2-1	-	TGTGCCAGCAGCTTAACCGACGGGAATGAGCAGTTCTTC	CASSLTDGNEQFF
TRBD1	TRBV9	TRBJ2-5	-	TGTGCCAGCAGCGCCCTAAAACAGGGGGGAGAGACCCAGTACTTC	CASSALKQGGETQYF
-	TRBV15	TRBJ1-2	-	TGTGCCACCAGCAGAGGAGGGGGTGGCTACACCTTC	CATSRGGGGYTF
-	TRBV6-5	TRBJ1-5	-	TGTGCCAGCAGCTCGGAGGGTCTATTTCAGCCCCAGCATTTT	CASSSEGLFQPQHF
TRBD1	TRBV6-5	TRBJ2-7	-	TGTGCCAGCATTAAACAGGGGGCGTCCTACGAGCAGTACTTC	CASIKQGASYEQYF